This T cell receptor (beta chain) was sequenced during a study of T-cell reconstitution after alpha-beta-depleted transplantation in children. Germline lookup yields CDR1 SGHDT and CDR2 YYEEEE. This CDR3 region has 16 residues. The V end lost 1 base, the J end lost 0 bases, and 11 bases lay between the germline ends. Preparation of the TCRbeta library was carried out with unique molecular identifiers. TCRdb ran MiXCR on the PCR reads and lists one entry per CDR3 protein. The sample contains approximately 400,000 distinct CDR3 sequences, roughly 11% of which appear only once. This clonotype was seen a handful of times.

The V call is TRBV5-6, the J call TRBJ1-5, with D maybe TRBD1 (6 bases). The clonotype comes from a human donor who donated a stem cell graft to a child with acute myeloid leukemia. The sample in question was PBMCs from the stem cell graft donor, obtained from the stem cell graft. The CDR3 reads CASSLRTEYSNQPQHF. The DNA of the CDR3 is TGTGCCAGCAGCTTGAGGACAGAATATAGCAATCAGCCCCAGCATTTT.